The entry that follows covers one T cell receptor beta chain sequence. The antigen remains unidentified. The genes are named according to mouse. Sequencing ends 1 residue short of the CDR3 end; the germline J gene provides the rest. The assay was immunoSEQ multiplex PCR, and TCRdb's table has in-frame clones only and misses some. This repertoire shows more than 40,000 clones, around 66% found once; its top ten account for approximately 0.55%. The sample belongs to a study of tissue T cells after allogeneic stem cell transplantation. Study-wide results and caveats: Blood and spleen captured only part of the tissue TCR repertoire. Across patients, clones rarely overlapped, yet motif clusters were shared tissue-specifically. Within patients, tissue anatomy strongly shaped TCR repertoire composition.

CDR3 length: 13 residues. Germline CDR1 and CDR2: FNHDT and SITEND (reference sequence). V shed 2 bases, J shed 4 bases, and the junction held 3 bases outside the gene matches. The sequence was collected from a pool of C57BL/6 mice in good health. The rearrangement joins TRBV19 to TRBJ2-7; TRBD2 matches at 7 bases. The sequenced sample was sorted cells pooled from one or two spleens. Incomplete CDR3 DNA: TGTGCCAGCAGTATGCCGGACTGGTATGAACAGTAC. This gives the protein CASSMPDWYEQY. The whole CDR3 sequence is CASSMPDWYEQYF.